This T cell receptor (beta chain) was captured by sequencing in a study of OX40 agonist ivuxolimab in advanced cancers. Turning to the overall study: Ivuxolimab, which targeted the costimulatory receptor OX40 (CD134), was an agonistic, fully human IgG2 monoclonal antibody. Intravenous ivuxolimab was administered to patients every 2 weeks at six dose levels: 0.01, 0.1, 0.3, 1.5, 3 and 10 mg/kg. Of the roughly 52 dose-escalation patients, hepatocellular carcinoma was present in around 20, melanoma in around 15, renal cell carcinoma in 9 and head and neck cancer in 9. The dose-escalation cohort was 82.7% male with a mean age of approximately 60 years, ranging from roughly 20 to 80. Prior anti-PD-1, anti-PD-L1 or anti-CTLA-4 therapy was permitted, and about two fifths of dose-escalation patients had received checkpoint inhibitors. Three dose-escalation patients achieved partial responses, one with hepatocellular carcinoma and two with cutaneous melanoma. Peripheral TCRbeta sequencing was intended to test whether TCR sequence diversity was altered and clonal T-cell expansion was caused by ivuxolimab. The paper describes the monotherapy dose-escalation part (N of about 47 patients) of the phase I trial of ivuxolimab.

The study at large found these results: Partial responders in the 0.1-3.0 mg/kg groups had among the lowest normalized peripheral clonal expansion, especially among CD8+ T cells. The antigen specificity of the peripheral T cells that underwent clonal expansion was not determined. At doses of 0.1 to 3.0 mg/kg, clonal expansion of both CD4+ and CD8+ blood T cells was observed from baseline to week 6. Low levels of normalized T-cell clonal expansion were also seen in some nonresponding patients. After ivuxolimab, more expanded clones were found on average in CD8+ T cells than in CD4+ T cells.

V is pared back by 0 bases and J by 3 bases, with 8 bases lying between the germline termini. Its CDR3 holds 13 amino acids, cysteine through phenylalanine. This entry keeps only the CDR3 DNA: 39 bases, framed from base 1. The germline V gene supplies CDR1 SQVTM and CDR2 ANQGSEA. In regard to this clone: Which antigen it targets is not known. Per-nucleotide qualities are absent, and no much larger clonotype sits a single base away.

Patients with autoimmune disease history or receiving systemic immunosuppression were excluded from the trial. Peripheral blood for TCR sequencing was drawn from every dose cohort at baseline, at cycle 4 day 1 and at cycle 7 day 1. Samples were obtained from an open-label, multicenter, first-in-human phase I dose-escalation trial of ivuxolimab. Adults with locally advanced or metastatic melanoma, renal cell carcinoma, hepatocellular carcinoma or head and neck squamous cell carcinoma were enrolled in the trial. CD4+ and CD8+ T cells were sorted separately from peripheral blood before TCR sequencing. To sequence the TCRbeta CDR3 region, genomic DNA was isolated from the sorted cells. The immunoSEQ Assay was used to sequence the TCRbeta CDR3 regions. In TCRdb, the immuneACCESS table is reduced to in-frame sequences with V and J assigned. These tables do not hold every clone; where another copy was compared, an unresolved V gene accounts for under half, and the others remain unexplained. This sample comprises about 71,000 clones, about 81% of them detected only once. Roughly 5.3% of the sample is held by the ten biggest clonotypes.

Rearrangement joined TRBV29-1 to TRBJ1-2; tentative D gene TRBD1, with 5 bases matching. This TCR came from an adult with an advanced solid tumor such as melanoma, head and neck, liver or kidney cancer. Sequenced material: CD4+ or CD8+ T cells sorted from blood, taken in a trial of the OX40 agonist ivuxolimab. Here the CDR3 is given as CSVEEGRDYGYTF. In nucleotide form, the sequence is TGCAGCGTTGAAGAGGGACGGGACTATGGCTACACCTTC.